A selection of T cell receptor beta chains follows, all from one sample in a study of blood T cell repertoires in COVID-19. Generated by immunoSEQ multiplex PCR, the TCRdb table keeps only in-frame clones and is missing some. The table records tens of thousands of clones, around nine tenths of them present only once. The sequenced material came from peripheral blood. These receptors all stem from a man between 60 and 75 years old with acute or convalescent COVID-19. CDR3s leave out the opening cysteine and the closing phenylalanine or tryptophan.

v_call	j_call	cdr3_aa
TRBV29-1	TRBJ1-2	SVAQGNYGYT
TRBV28	TRBJ2-3	ASSFGKTSGADTQY
TRBV5-4	TRBJ1-1	ASGRQGAEAF
TRBV7-9	TRBJ2-1	ASSPTSGRGNEQF
TRBV28	TRBJ2-1	ASSLLGSSYNEQF
TRBV19	TRBJ1-4	ASRGQGAWNEKLF
TRBV7-2	TRBJ2-1	ASSFTSARENEQF
TRBV5-8	TRBJ2-7	ASSLGRPVTYEQY
TRBV4-2	TRBJ2-7	ASSQDPQGELYEQY
TRBV28	TRBJ1-2	ATSQVVYGYT
TRBV5-1	TRBJ1-1	ASSSSGQGPEAF
TRBV5-1	TRBJ2-7	ASSLTSGRSSYEQY
TRBV18	TRBJ1-1	ASSQNARGGEAF
TRBV5-1	TRBJ2-1	ASSLGTVNEQF
TRBV5-1	TRBJ2-1	ASSSTSFSGNEQF
TRBV5-1	TRBJ2-4	ASSLKQDTIQY
TRBV9	TRBJ1-3	ASSPQGNTIY
TRBV29-1	TRBJ2-5	SVGSSGGRETQY
TRBV7-9	TRBJ2-5	ASSYGGGRKGETQY
TRBV25-1	TRBJ2-1	ASSGSSGRDYNEQF
TRBV7-2	TRBJ2-7	ASSKLAGGPYEQY
TRBV19	TRBJ2-7	ASSIRSIGAYEQY
TRBV9	TRBJ1-2	ASSVNQLNYGYT
TRBV3-1/TRBV3-2	TRBJ1-5	ASSQYNNQPQH
TRBV6-5	TRBJ1-5	ASSALGGSGQPQH
TRBV25-1	TRBJ1-1	ASSPQVIAEAF
TRBV5-1	TRBJ2-2	ASSLELHTGELF
TRBV28	TRBJ1-5	ASTLGGGNLGQPQH
TRBV18	TRBJ1-1	ASSRQGAGDTEAF
TRBV7-3	TRBJ2-2	ASSLRPPGLGARELF
TRBV27	TRBJ2-3	ASATSGITDTQY
TRBV5-5	TRBJ1-6	ASSFVLDSPLH
TRBV11-2	TRBJ2-7	ASSSRDRGHPYEQY
TRBV2	TRBJ2-5	ASSVRLAGEETQY
TRBV10-3	TRBJ1-3	AISDGGGAGNTIY
TRBV20-1	TRBJ2-2	SASAGVNTGELF
TRBV5-5	TRBJ1-5	ASSTGTGNQPQH
TRBV6-5	TRBJ1-1	ASSYSARMNTEAF
TRBV7-3	TRBJ2-3	ASSLITRGDTQY
TRBV5-1	TRBJ2-7	ASGRDRASYEQY
TRBV7-9	TRBJ1-6	ASSLTGNNSPLH
TRBV11-1	TRBJ2-4	ASSRWGGDKNIQY
TRBV5-1	TRBJ2-1	ASSLTGYNEQF
TRBV2	TRBJ2-2	ASGLAGGSGELF
TRBV27	TRBJ2-7	ASSERTDTYEQY
TRBV18	TRBJ2-1	ASSPLQLRTSGLSYNEQF
TRBV14	TRBJ1-2	ASSQDRGTGALGYGYT
TRBV27	TRBJ1-1	ASSLSRETEAF
TRBV19	TRBJ2-1	ASSNRGSNEQF
TRBV23-1	TRBJ1-5	ASSQSAGTDQPQH
TRBV18	TRBJ1-1	ASSHPGGEAF
TRBV5-1	TRBJ2-1	ASSFGGNVNEQF
TRBV4-1	TRBJ1-2	ASSQVTEYSYGYT
TRBV5-1	TRBJ1-6	ASSSGQGYSPLH
TRBV20-1	TRBJ2-1	SASGDFQIYNEQF
TRBV5-1	TRBJ2-2	ASRADRGRGTGELF
TRBV4-1	TRBJ2-7	ASVTSGRALQY
TRBV29-1	TRBJ1-3	SVEKQGNTIY
TRBV5-5	TRBJ2-2	ASSPTSGSSGELF
TRBV28	TRBJ1-2	AAMDRDYGYT